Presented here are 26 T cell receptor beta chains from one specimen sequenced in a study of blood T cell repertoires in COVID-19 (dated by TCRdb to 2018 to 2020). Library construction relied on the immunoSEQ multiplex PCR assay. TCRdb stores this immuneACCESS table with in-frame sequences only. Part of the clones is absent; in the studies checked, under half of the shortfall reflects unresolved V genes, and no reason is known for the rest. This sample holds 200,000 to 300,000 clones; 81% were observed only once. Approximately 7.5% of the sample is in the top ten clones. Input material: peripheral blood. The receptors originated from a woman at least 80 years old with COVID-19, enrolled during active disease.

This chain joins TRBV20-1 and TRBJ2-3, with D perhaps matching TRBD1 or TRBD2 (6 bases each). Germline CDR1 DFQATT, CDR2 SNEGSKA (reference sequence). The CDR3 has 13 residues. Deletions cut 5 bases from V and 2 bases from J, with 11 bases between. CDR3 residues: CSAGGGHTDTQYF. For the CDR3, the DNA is TGCAGTGCTGGTGGGGGGCACACAGATACGCAGTATTTT.

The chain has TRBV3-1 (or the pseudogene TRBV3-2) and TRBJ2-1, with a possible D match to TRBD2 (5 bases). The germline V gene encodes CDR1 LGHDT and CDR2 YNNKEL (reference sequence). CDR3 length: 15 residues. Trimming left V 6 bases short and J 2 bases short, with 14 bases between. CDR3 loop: CASSPGISAYNEQFF. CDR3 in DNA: TGTGCCAGCAGTCCCGGGATCTCGGCCTACAATGAGCAGTTCTTC.

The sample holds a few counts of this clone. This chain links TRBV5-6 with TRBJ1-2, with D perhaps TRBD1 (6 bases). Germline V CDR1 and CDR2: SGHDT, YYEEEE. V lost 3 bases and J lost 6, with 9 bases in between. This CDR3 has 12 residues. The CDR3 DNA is TGTGCCAGCAGCTCCAGGACAGATGGCTACACCTTC. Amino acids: CASSSRTDGYTF. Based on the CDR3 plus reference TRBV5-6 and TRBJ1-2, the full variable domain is DAGVTQSPTHLIKTRGQQVTLRCSPKSGHDTVSWYQQALGQGPQFIFQYYEEEERQRGNFPDRFSGHQFPNYSSELNVNALLLGDSALYLCASSSRTDGYTFGSGTRLTVV.

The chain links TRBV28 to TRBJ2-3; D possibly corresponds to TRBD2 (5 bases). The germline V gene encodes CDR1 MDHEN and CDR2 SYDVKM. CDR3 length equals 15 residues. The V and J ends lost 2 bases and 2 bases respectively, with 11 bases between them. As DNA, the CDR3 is TGTGCCAGCAGTTTAGCGGGCGCTCACACAGATACGCAGTATTTT. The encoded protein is CASSLAGAHTDTQYF.

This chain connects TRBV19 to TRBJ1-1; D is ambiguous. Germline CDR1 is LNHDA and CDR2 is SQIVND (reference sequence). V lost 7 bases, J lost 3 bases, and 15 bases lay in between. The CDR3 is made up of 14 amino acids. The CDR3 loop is CASTPDRRYTEAFF. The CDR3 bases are TGTGCCAGTACTCCTGACCGGCGGTACACTGAAGCTTTCTTT.

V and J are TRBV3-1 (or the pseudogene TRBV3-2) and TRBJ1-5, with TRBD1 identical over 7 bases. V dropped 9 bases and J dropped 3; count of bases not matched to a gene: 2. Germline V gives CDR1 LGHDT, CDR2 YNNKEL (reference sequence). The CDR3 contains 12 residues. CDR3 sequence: CARQGYNQPQHF. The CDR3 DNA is TGTGCCAGACAGGGGTACAATCAGCCCCAGCATTTT.

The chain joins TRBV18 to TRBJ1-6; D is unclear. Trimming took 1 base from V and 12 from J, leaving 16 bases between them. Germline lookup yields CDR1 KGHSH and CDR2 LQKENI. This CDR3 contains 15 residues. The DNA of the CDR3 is TGTGCCAGCTCACCACGGACTGGTGGGGAGGTACCCCTCCACTTT. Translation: CASSPRTGGEVPLHF.

The CDR3 region has the DNA TGTGCCAGCAGCCAAGAAGGGGACAGGCTCTCAGGGGCTGAAGCTTTCTTT. Translation: CASSQEGDRLSGAEAFF. V usage is TRBV4-2 and J usage is TRBJ1-1, with 8 bases aligning to TRBD1. The CDR3 spans 17 residues. Germline values: CDR1 LGHNA, CDR2 YNFKEQ. Trimming took 0 bases from V and 6 from J; bases not matched to a gene: 12.

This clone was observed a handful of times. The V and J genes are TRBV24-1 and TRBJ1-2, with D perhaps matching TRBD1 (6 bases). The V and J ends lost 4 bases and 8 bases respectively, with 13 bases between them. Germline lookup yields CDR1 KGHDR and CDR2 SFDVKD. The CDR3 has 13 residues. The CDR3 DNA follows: TGTGCCACCAGTGACTCCCGTCAGGGGGGCTACACCTTC. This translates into CATSDSRQGGYTF.

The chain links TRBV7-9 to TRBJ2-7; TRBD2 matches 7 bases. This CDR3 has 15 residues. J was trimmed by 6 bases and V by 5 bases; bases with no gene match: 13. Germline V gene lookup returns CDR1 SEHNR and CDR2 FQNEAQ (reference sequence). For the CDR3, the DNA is TGTGCCAGCAGCCGTGGACCAGGGAGGGAAACCGAGCAGTACTTC. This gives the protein CASSRGPGRETEQYF.

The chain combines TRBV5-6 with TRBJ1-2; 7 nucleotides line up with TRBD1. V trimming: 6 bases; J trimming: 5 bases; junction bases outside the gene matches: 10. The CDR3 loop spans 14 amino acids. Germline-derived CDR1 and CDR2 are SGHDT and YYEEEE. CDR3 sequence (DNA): TGTGCCAGCAACGAAGGGGGCTGGGGGTATGGCTACACCTTC. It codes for CASNEGGWGYGYTF.

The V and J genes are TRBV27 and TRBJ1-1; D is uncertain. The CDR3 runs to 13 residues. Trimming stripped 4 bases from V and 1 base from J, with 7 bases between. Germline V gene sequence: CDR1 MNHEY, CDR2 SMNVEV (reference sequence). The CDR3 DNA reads TGTGCCAGCAGTTACCGACAGAACACTGAAGCTTTCTTT. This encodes CASSYRQNTEAFF.

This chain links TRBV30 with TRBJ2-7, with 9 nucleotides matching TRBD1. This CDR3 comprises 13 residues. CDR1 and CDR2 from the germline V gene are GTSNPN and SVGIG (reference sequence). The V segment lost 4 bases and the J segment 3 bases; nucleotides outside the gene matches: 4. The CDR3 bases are TGTGCCTGGACCGGGACAGGGAACTACGAGCAGTACTTC. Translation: CAWTGTGNYEQYF.

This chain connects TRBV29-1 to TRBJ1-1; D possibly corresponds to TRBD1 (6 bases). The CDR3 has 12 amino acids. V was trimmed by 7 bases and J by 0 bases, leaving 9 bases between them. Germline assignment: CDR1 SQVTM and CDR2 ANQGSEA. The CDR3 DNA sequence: TGCAGCGGTCAGGGGATGAACACTGAAGCTTTCTTT. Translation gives CSGQGMNTEAFF.

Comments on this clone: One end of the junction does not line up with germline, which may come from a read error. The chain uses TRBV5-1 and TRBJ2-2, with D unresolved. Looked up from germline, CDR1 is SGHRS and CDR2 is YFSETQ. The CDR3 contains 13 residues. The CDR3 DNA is TGCGCCAGCAGGTTGGCAGTCGCCGGGGAGCTGTTTTTT. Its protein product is CASRLAVAGELFF. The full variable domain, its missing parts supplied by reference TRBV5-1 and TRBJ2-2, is KAGVTQTPRYLIKTRGQQVTLSCSPISGHRSVSWYQQTPGQGLQFLFEYFSETQRNKGNFPGRFSGRQFSNSRSEMNVSTLELGDSALYLCASRLAVAGELFFGEGSRLTVL.

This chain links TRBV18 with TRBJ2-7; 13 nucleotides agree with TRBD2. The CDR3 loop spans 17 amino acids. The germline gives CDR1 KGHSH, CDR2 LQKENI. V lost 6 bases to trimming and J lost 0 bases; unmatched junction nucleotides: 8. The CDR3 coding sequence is TGTGCCAGCTCGCCGACTAGCGGGGGGACCTCCTCCTACGAGCAGTACTTC. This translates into CASSPTSGGTSSYEQYF.

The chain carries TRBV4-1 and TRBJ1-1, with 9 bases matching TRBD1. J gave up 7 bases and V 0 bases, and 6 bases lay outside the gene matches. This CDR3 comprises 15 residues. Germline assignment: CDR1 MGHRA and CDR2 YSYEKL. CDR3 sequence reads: CASSQDRDRALEAFF. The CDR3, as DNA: TGCGCCAGCAGCCAAGATCGGGACAGGGCGCTTGAAGCTTTCTTT.

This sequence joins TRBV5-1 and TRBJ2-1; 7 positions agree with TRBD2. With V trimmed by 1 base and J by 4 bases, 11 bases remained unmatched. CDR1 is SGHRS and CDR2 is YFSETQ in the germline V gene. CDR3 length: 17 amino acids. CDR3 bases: TGCGCCAGCAGCTTGATCCCACAGCGGGGTTTTTACAATGAGCAGTTCTTC. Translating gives CASSLIPQRGFYNEQFF. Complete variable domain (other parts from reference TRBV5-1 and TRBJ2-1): KAGVTQTPRYLIKTRGQQVTLSCSPISGHRSVSWYQQTPGQGLQFLFEYFSETQRNKGNFPGRFSGRQFSNSRSEMNVSTLELGDSALYLCASSLIPQRGFYNEQFFGPGTRLTVL.

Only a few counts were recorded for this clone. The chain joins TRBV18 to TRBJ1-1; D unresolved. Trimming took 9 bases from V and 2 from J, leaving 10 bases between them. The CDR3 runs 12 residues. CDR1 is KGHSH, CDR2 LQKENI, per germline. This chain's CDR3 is CASAEGNTEAFF. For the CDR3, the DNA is TGTGCCAGTGCAGAGGGAAACACTGAAGCTTTCTTT.

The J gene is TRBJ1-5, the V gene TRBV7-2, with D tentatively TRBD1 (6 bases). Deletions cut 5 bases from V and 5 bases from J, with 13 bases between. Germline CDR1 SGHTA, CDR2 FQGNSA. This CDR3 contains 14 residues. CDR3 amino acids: CASSGRQDYQPQHF. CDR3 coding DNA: TGTGCCAGCAGCGGCCGACAGGATTATCAGCCCCAGCATTTT.

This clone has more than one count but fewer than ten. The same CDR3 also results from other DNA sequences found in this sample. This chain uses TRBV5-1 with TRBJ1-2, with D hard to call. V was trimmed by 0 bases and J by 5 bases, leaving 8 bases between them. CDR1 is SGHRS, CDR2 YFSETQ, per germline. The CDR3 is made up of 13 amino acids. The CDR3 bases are TGCGCCAGCAGCTTGGACGGAGATTATGGCTACACCTTC. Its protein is CASSLDGDYGYTF.

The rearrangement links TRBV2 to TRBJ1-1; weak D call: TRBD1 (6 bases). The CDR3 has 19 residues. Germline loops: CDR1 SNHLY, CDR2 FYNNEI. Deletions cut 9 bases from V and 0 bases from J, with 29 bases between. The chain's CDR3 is CARFSLGGHPDGMNTEAFF. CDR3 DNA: TGTGCCAGGTTCTCGTTAGGGGGACACCCCGACGGGATGAACACTGAAGCTTTCTTT.

The CDR3 nucleotides are TGTGCCAGCAGCCAAACTAGCGGGGGGGCCAATGAGCAGTTCTTC. This translates into CASSQTSGGANEQFF. The gene calls are TRBV7-9 and TRBJ2-1, with TRBD2 matching 13 bases. V shed 5 bases and J 6 bases; nucleotides not matched to a gene: 4. Per germline, CDR1 SEHNR and CDR2 FQNEAQ (reference sequence). CDR3 length: 15 amino acids.

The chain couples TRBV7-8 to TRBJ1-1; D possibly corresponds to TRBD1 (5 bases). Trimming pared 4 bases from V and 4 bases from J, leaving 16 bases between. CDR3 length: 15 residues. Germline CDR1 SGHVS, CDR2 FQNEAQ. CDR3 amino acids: CASSSGGSGGTEAFF. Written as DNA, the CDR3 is TGTGCCAGCAGCTCCGGGGGGAGCGGGGGCACTGAAGCTTTCTTT.

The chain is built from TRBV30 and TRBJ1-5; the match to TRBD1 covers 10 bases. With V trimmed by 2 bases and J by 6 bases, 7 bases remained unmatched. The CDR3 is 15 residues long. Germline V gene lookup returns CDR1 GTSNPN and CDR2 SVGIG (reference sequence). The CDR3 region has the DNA TGTGCCTGGAGTAGGGCGGGACAGGGGCGTCAGCCCCAGCATTTT. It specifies CAWSRAGQGRQPQHF.

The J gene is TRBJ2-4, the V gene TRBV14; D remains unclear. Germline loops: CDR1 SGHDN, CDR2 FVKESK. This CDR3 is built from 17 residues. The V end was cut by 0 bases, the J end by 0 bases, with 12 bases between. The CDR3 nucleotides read TGTGCCAGCAGCCAAGAGTCAACAGCCTTAGCCAAAAACATTCAGTACTTC. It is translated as CASSQESTALAKNIQYF.